These 17 T cell receptor beta chains originate from one sample sequenced in a study of blood T cells in healthy people across ages. Primers used in a second PCR of about 6 to 11 cycles were a sample-barcoded 5' primer and a J-beta primer mix. TCRdb reprocessed the 5' RACE reads via MiXCR and lists one record per CDR3 protein. The sample consists of about 780,000 distinct CDR3 sequences, 20% to 30% of them appearing once. This sample also belongs to another study, concerning T cells of mothers and their children.

Sequencing used blood. The origin of the receptors is a boy between 10 and 17 years old in good health.

The rearrangement joins TRBV12-3 or TRBV12-4 to TRBJ1-1, with a weak D call TRBD1 (6 bases). V gave up 6 bases and J gave up 8 bases, with 10 bases separating them. The CDR3 contains 11 residues. Here the CDR3 reads CASRGGLEAFF. As DNA, the CDR3 is TGTGCCAGCAGGGGGGGGCTCGAAGCTTTCTTT.

This clonotype was seen a few times. The chain uses TRBV3-1 and TRBJ1-6; D is ambiguous. CDR1 and CDR2 from the germline V gene are LGHDT and YNNKEL (reference sequence). The V and J ends lost 4 bases and 6 bases respectively, with 10 bases between them. There are 14 residues in the CDR3. CDR3 loop: CASSPTVRNSPLHF. For the CDR3, the DNA is TGTGCCAGCAGCCCCACAGTGCGTAATTCACCCCTCCACTTT.

This chain joins TRBV12-3 or TRBV12-4 and TRBJ2-7; 7 nucleotides match TRBD1. The CDR3 loop spans 14 amino acids. J was trimmed by 3 bases and V by 5 bases; bases with no gene match: 7. The CDR3 DNA sequence: TGTGCCAGCAGTCCCCCGGGACAGCTCTACGAGCAGTACTTC. Protein: CASSPPGQLYEQYF.

The rearrangement uses TRBV2 and TRBJ2-5; unclear D gene. V shed 8 bases and J shed 10 bases, with 20 bases lying between them. Germline V gene data show CDR1 as SNHLY and CDR2 as FYNNEI. CDR3 length: 13 residues. The CDR3 is CASSETWGEDQYF. The CDR3 DNA reads TGTGCCAGCTCGGAGACCTGGGGTGAGGACCAGTACTTC.

V gene TRBV6-5 combines with J gene TRBJ2-3; a possible D gene is TRBD2 (5 bases). Trimming stripped 0 bases from V and 4 bases from J, with 8 bases between. Per germline, CDR1 MNHEY and CDR2 SVGAGI. CDR3 length: 14 amino acids. DNA for the CDR3: TGTGCCAGCAGTTACTCGAGGCGGGCAGATACGCAGTATTTT. This encodes CASSYSRRADTQYF.

This clonotype was observed at least ten times. The chain has TRBV15 and TRBJ2-2, with 7 bases matching TRBD1. V shed 5 bases, J shed 1 base, and the junction held 1 base outside the gene matches. CDR1 is LNHNV and CDR2 is YYDKDF in the germline V gene (reference sequence). CDR3 length equals 14 residues. CDR3 in amino acids: CATSRTGNTGELFF. In DNA form, the CDR3 reads TGTGCCACCAGCCGGACAGGGAACACCGGGGAGCTGTTTTTT.

The gene calls are TRBV20-1 and TRBJ2-3; 7 bases line up with TRBD2. CDR1 and CDR2 (germline): DFQATT, SNEGSKA (reference sequence). V gave up 3 bases and J gave up 0 bases; unmatched junction bases: 6. The CDR3 has 15 amino acids. In DNA form, the CDR3 reads TGCAGTGCTAGGCCCGGGACTACTAGCACAGATACGCAGTATTTT. Translation gives CSARPGTTSTDTQYF.

This clonotype turned up a few times. This chain connects TRBV7-8 to TRBJ2-7; D may correspond to TRBD1 or TRBD2 (6 bases each). V lost 1 base, J lost 4 bases, and 14 bases lay in between. CDR1 SGHVS and CDR2 FQNEAQ come from the germline V gene. The CDR3 has 15 residues. The CDR3 DNA follows: TGTGCCAGCAGCTTAGGTCTGGGGGGCCTATACGAGCAGTACTTC. This encodes CASSLGLGGLYEQYF.

This chain joins TRBV6-6 and TRBJ1-2; 7 nucleotides align to TRBD1. In germline, CDR1 is MNHNY, CDR2 SVGAGI (reference sequence). The CDR3 spans 13 residues. With 8 bases clipped from V and 6 bases from J, the junction kept 9 bases outside the gene matches. In DNA, the CDR3 is TGTGCCAGCGGGAAAGACAGGGTCGATGGCTACACCTTC. It translates to CASGKDRVDGYTF.

The chain is built from TRBV27 and TRBJ1-1; TRBD1 aligns across 9 bases. Germline V gene lookup returns CDR1 MNHEY and CDR2 SMNVEV (reference sequence). Trimming removed 0 bases from V and 4 bases from J; junction bases left unmatched: 3. The CDR3 spans 15 residues. CDR3 residues: CASSLSPTGGTEAFF. The CDR3 coding sequence is TGTGCCAGCAGTTTATCTCCGACAGGGGGCACTGAAGCTTTCTTT.

The V call is TRBV5-1, the J call TRBJ2-5, with TRBD2 matching over 8 bases. CDR3 length: 17 amino acids. The germline gives CDR1 SGHRS, CDR2 YFSETQ. V shed 1 base and J 11 bases; nucleotides not matched to a gene: 19. The CDR3 region has the DNA TGCGCCAGCAGCTTGAGTCGCGGCGGGGGGCCCGCGGGAGAGCAGTACTTC. Protein product: CASSLSRGGGPAGEQYF.

This clonotype was found once. The chain carries TRBV27 and TRBJ2-1; 10 bases line up with TRBD2. Germline V gene sequence: CDR1 MNHEY, CDR2 SMNVEV (reference sequence). The CDR3 totals 17 residues. V gave up 6 bases and J gave up 8 bases; unmatched junction bases: 16. DNA for the CDR3: TGTGCCAGCAGCCGTCGGTCTGGGCTAGCGGGGGTCTATGAGCAGTTCTTC. Translation: CASSRRSGLAGVYEQFF.

The count of this clonotype is one. This chain joins TRBV6-1 and TRBJ2-5; maybe TRBD1 (6 bases). V was clipped by 1 base and J by 6 bases, with 15 bases between them. From germline, CDR1 is MNHNS and CDR2 SASEGT. CDR3 size: 15 residues. The chain's CDR3 is CASSEGGRGLKTQYF. The DNA for the CDR3 is TGTGCCAGCAGTGAAGGCGGCAGGGGTTTAAAGACCCAGTACTTC.

The V call is TRBV6-1, the J call TRBJ2-3; D remains unclear. The V end was cut by 3 bases, the J end by 3 bases, with 10 bases between. CDR1 is MNHNS and CDR2 is SASEGT in the germline V gene. This CDR3 comprises 14 residues. The DNA of the CDR3 is TGTGCCAGCAGTGACCTGGCAAAAACAGATACGCAGTATTTT. Translation: CASSDLAKTDTQYF.

This clonotype was seen a few times. The rearrangement uses TRBV12-3 or TRBV12-4 and TRBJ2-3; unclear D gene. Trimming removed 7 bases from V and 0 bases from J, with 17 bases in between. The length of the CDR3 is 16 residues. The CDR3 is CASTLRRPSSTDTQYF. CDR3 DNA sequence: TGTGCCAGCACCCTACGAAGGCCCTCTAGCACAGATACGCAGTATTTT.

The chain links TRBV20-1 to TRBJ2-3, with D possibly being TRBD1 or TRBD2 (6 bases each). V was pared by 4 bases and J by 2 bases, with 22 bases between. This CDR3 contains 17 residues. CDR1 and CDR2 (germline): DFQATT, SNEGSKA (reference sequence). The CDR3 DNA reads TGCAGTGCTACTGATCTCCGGGGGCGTTCCTTCACAGATACGCAGTATTTT. Translated: CSATDLRGRSFTDTQYF.

This clonotype was seen more than once but under ten times. The V and J genes are TRBV7-3 and TRBJ2-5; no firm D call. The DNA end lines up better with TRBJ2-1; the J call may be wrong. The CDR3 has 13 amino acids. Germline lookup yields CDR1 SGHTA and CDR2 FQGTGA. The CDR3 loop reads CASSLVGVNEQFF. Here the CDR3 DNA reads TGTGCCAGCAGCTTAGTTGGAGTAAATGAGCAGTTCTTC.